One and the same sample provided the 27 T cell receptor beta chains below, sequenced in a study of cytomegalovirus exposure and HLA in healthy donors. In the PCR, 60 Vbeta and 13 Jbeta primers were used. Clones were sequenced by immunoSEQ multiplex PCR, and TCRdb holds only the in-frame ones, with some missing. The repertoire holds 95,000 to 110,000 clones, with roughly 80% as singletons. The sample was PBMCs. Receptor source: a woman between 40 and 50 years old in good health and CMV-seronegative.

The chain carries TRBV7-9 and TRBJ2-3; tentative D call: TRBD2 (6 bases). V was shortened by 8 bases and J by 2 bases, with 14 bases between the two germline ends. This CDR3 comprises 14 residues. In germline, CDR1 is SEHNR, CDR2 FQNEAQ (reference sequence). The CDR3 protein is CASSSDYSTDTQYF. The CDR3 region has the DNA TGTGCCAGCTCATCGGACTACTCCACAGATACGCAGTATTTT.

J is TRBJ2-7 and V is TRBV5-4; 9 positions agree with TRBD1. Germline values: CDR1 SGHNT, CDR2 YYREEE (reference sequence). CDR3 length: 14 residues. With 3 bases clipped from V and 6 bases from J, the junction kept 7 bases outside the gene matches. CDR3 nucleotide sequence: TGTGCCAGCAGCTCGGACAGGGGTTTGGGCGAGCAGTACTTC. This codes for CASSSDRGLGEQYF.

The chain carries TRBV28 and TRBJ1-2; 10 positions agree with TRBD1. Germline V lookup: CDR1 MDHEN, CDR2 SYDVKM. The CDR3 contains 15 residues. The V and J ends lost 6 bases and 4 bases, in that order; junction bases with no gene match: 8. CDR3 in amino acids: CASSLFWTGGYGYTF. The CDR3 coding sequence is TGTGCCAGCAGCCTTTTCTGGACAGGGGGCTATGGCTACACCTTC.

This clone has only one observation. The genes are TRBV9 and TRBJ1-5; D may be TRBD1 (5 bases). The V end was cut by 0 bases, the J end by 3 bases, with 10 bases between. Looked up from germline, CDR1 is SGDLS and CDR2 is YYNGEE. This CDR3 has 15 amino acids. CDR3 coding DNA: TGTGCCAGCAGCGTAGATGGGGGGACCAATCAGCCCCAGCATTTT. Translating gives CASSVDGGTNQPQHF.

The chain uses TRBV5-1 and TRBJ2-7, with 11 bases identical to TRBD2. The CDR3 is 19 amino acids. Germline V gene lookup returns CDR1 SGHRS and CDR2 YFSETQ. The V and J ends lost 7 bases and 3 bases, in that order; junction bases with no gene match: 21. CDR3 sequence: CASGLRTSGPLRRVYEQYF. CDR3 nucleotide sequence: TGCGCCAGCGGACTCAGGACTAGCGGGCCCCTCCGGCGTGTCTACGAGCAGTACTTC.

The chain links TRBV15 to TRBJ2-2; D might be TRBD1 (6 bases). V was clipped by 3 bases and J by 6 bases, with 14 bases between them. There are 15 residues in the CDR3. The germline V gene has CDR1 LNHNV and CDR2 YYDKDF (reference sequence). Written as DNA, the CDR3 is TGTGCCACCAGCAGTGTAGGGGGAATCCCCGGGGAGCTGTTTTTT. Amino acids: CATSSVGGIPGELFF.

The chain couples TRBV28 to TRBJ2-2, with 8 positions matching TRBD2. J was trimmed by 5 bases and V by 8 bases; bases with no gene match: 4. The CDR3 has 13 residues. The germline gives CDR1 MDHEN, CDR2 SYDVKM. CDR3 sequence: CASRGGTTGELFF. In DNA, the CDR3 is TGTGCCAGCCGGGGGGGGACGACCGGGGAGCTGTTTTTT.

This clone was counted once. The chain combines TRBV5-8 with TRBJ2-7, with 7 nucleotides matching TRBD2. CDR3 length: 12 residues. The germline CDR1 and CDR2 sequences are SGHTS and YDEGEE. V was pared by 7 bases and J by 5 bases, with 6 bases of the junction left unmatched. Here the CDR3 reads CASPAGIDEQYF. DNA of the CDR3: TGTGCCAGCCCAGCGGGGATAGACGAGCAGTACTTC.

This clone was recorded a few times. V is TRBV9 and J is TRBJ2-3; 9 positions match TRBD2. This CDR3 region has 16 residues. Trimming took 4 bases from V and 4 from J; bases not matched to a gene: 10. CDR1 and CDR2 (germline): SGDLS, YYNGEE. Here the CDR3 DNA reads TGTGCCAGCAGCCCTGATAGCGGGAGAATAGCAGATACGCAGTATTTT. The encoded protein is CASSPDSGRIADTQYF.

The chain is built from TRBV28 and TRBJ2-7; 9 nucleotides align to TRBD1. This CDR3 contains 16 residues. The germline gives CDR1 MDHEN, CDR2 SYDVKM. Trimming at V came to 8 bases and at J to 2 bases, leaving 13 bases not matched to a gene. The CDR3 sequence is CASVSKGTGYTYEQYF. The CDR3 region has the DNA TGTGCCAGCGTGAGTAAAGGGACAGGGTATACCTACGAGCAGTACTTC.

This clone turned up a few times. CDR3 sequence reads: CASSLDWGGGNQPQHF. DNA for the CDR3: TGTGCCAGCAGCTTAGATTGGGGGGGTGGCAATCAGCCCCAGCATTTT. The chain employs TRBV7-2 and TRBJ1-5; the D gene is possibly TRBD1 (5 bases). Germline V CDR1 and CDR2: SGHTA, FQGNSA. This CDR3 comprises 16 residues. Trimming removed 1 base from V and 2 bases from J, with 12 bases in between. Filled out from reference TRBV7-2 and TRBJ1-5, the complete variable domain reads GAGVSQSPSNKVTEKGKDVELRCDPISGHTALYWYRQSLGQGLEFLIYFQGNSAPDKSGLPSDRFSAERTGGSVSTLTIQRTQQEDSAVYLCASSLDWGGGNQPQHFGDGTRLSIL.

V and J are TRBV10-3 and TRBJ1-2; D is ambiguous. The CDR3 covers 11 residues. Per germline, CDR1 ENHRY and CDR2 SYGVKD. Between the trimmed V and J ends, which lost 8 bases and 4 bases, there was a span of 8 bases. The CDR3 coding sequence is TGTGCCATCCTGGGCAGCTATGGCTACACCTTC. Its protein is CAILGSYGYTF.

The V and J genes are TRBV27 and TRBJ2-2; the match to TRBD1 covers 9 bases. The V and J ends lost 6 bases and 6 bases, in that order; junction bases with no gene match: 2. The CDR3 has 13 amino acids. Germline V gene lookup returns CDR1 MNHEY and CDR2 SMNVEV (reference sequence). CDR3 residues: CASSWDRAGELFF. DNA of the CDR3: TGTGCCAGCAGCTGGGACAGGGCCGGGGAGCTGTTTTTT.

The J gene is TRBJ2-3, the V gene TRBV10-2; 9 nucleotides line up with TRBD2. Germline V gene data show CDR1 as WSHSY and CDR2 as SAAADI. The CDR3 is made up of 15 amino acids. With 5 bases clipped from V and 1 base from J, the junction kept 4 bases outside the gene matches. The CDR3 protein is CASSSAGGRTDTQYF. The DNA of the CDR3 is TGCGCCAGCAGTAGTGCGGGAGGGCGCACAGATACGCAGTATTTT.

This clone has a handful of counts. The rearrangement joins TRBV15 to TRBJ1-2; D is undetermined. The CDR3 runs 13 residues. Germline CDR1 LNHNV, CDR2 YYDKDF (reference sequence). Trimming pared 0 bases from V and 6 bases from J, leaving 8 bases between. CDR3 nucleotides: TGTGCCACCAGCAGAGATTTCTCTCATGGCTACACCTTC. This encodes CATSRDFSHGYTF.

The CDR3 DNA follows: TGCAGCATCTTATCGGGACAAGGTAACTATGGCTACACCTTC. Its translation is CSILSGQGNYGYTF. The rearrangement joins TRBV29-1 to TRBJ1-2; tentative D call: TRBD1 (6 bases). The CDR3 covers 14 residues. Trimming stripped 8 bases from V and 1 base from J, with 17 bases between. CDR1 and CDR2 (germline): SQVTM, ANQGSEA.

This sequence joins TRBV7-2 and TRBJ2-7, with TRBD2 matching over 8 bases. CDR1 SGHTA and CDR2 FQGNSA come from the germline V gene. V gave up 5 bases and J gave up 10 bases; unmatched junction bases: 19. This CDR3 is 16 amino acids long. The CDR3 DNA is TGTGCCAGCAGCCACCCACCCGGGAAGGGGCGGGAGGTTCAGTACTTC. Translating gives CASSHPPGKGREVQYF.

The chain uses TRBV19 and TRBJ2-1, with TRBD2 identical over 8 bases. Germline CDR1 and CDR2: LNHDA and SQIVND (reference sequence). V lost 4 bases, J lost 4 bases, and 6 bases stayed unmatched. This CDR3 comprises 15 residues. The CDR3 region has the DNA TGTGCCAGTAGTAGGTTTAGCGGGACATACAATGAGCAGTTCTTC. It specifies CASSRFSGTYNEQFF.

V is TRBV9 and J is TRBJ2-7; 10 bases are a match to TRBD1. Germline CDR1 and CDR2: SGDLS and YYNGEE. V dropped 4 bases and J dropped 4; count of bases not matched to a gene: 8. The CDR3 extends over 15 amino acids. CDR3 sequence reads: CASSTTGTGVYEQYF. The CDR3 coding sequence is TGTGCCAGCAGCACAACCGGGACAGGGGTTTACGAGCAGTACTTC. The variable domain in full, with the rest retrieved from reference TRBV9 and TRBJ2-7, is DSGVTQTPKHLITATGQRVTLRCSPRSGDLSVYWYQQSLDQGLQFLIQYYNGEERAKGNILERFSAQQFPDLHSELNLSSLELGDSALYFCASSTTGTGVYEQYFGPGTRLTVT.

This clone was seen a handful of times. The rearrangement joins TRBV7-9 to TRBJ2-7; tentative D call: TRBD2 (5 bases). Germline loops: CDR1 SEHNR, CDR2 FQNEAQ (reference sequence). V shed 4 bases and J shed 0 bases, with 16 bases lying between them. This CDR3 has 16 residues. CDR3 region: CASSSRTGESSYEQYF. The CDR3 DNA reads TGTGCCAGCAGCTCGCGGACTGGAGAGAGCTCCTACGAGCAGTACTTC. The complete variable domain, with remaining parts taken from reference TRBV7-9 and TRBJ2-7, reads DTGVSQNPRHKITKRGQNVTFRCDPISEHNRLYWYRQTLGQGPEFLTYFQNEAQLEKSRLLSDRFSAERPKGSFSTLEIQRTEQGDSAMYLCASSSRTGESSYEQYFGPGTRLTVT.

The chain couples TRBV6-1 to TRBJ1-5, with 9 bases identical to TRBD1. Germline V gene data show CDR1 as MNHNS and CDR2 as SASEGT. The V gene end was trimmed by 6 bases and the J gene end by 5 bases; junction bases not matched to a gene: 5. The CDR3 has 14 residues. CDR3 in amino acids: CASRGTGFYQPQHF. CDR3 DNA sequence: TGTGCCAGCAGAGGGACAGGGTTCTATCAGCCCCAGCATTTT.

In its sample, this clone was seen a few times. In DNA, the CDR3 is TGTGCCAGCTCACGACCCGGGACAGGGACCGAGCAGTACTTC. Translation gives CASSRPGTGTEQYF. The chain carries TRBV18 and TRBJ2-7; 9 bases agree with TRBD1. After removal of 4 bases from V and 6 bases from J, the junction contained 7 bases not matched to a gene. Looked up from germline, CDR1 is KGHSH and CDR2 is LQKENI. The CDR3 runs to 14 residues.

The rearrangement joins TRBV11-2 to TRBJ2-2; 8 bases line up with TRBD1. Germline V lookup: CDR1 SGHAT, CDR2 FQNNGV. V was clipped by 5 bases and J by 4 bases; unmatched bases: 9. The CDR3 runs to 16 residues. The CDR3 is CASSHPAGGPTGELFF. DNA for the CDR3: TGTGCCAGCAGCCACCCCGCAGGGGGCCCCACCGGGGAGCTGTTTTTT.

This chain joins TRBV29-1 and TRBJ2-1; possible D gene TRBD2, 5 bases. Germline V CDR1 and CDR2: SQVTM, ANQGSEA. Trimming stripped 4 bases from V and 3 bases from J, with 13 bases between. This CDR3 has 14 amino acids. In DNA form, the CDR3 reads TGCAGCGTTGGAGCCAGCGGATACTACAATGAGCAGTTCTTC. Translation: CSVGASGYYNEQFF.

CDR3 DNA sequence: TGCGCCAGCAGCCAAGTCGGCAATGAGCAGTTCTTC. Amino acid sequence: CASSQVGNEQFF. The V call is TRBV4-1, the J call TRBJ2-1; D gene ambiguous. This CDR3 spans 12 amino acids. V lost 1 base and J 6 bases, leaving 4 bases between the germline ends. Germline values: CDR1 MGHRA, CDR2 YSYEKL.

The chain has TRBV4-1 and TRBJ2-1; D is perhaps TRBD1 (6 bases). This CDR3 region has 12 residues. V lost 4 bases and J lost 9, with 10 bases in between. Per the germline V gene, CDR1 is MGHRA and CDR2 is YSYEKL. CDR3 coding DNA: TGCGCCAGCAGCCCTCTAGGGGGTGAGCAGTTCTTC. This codes for CASSPLGGEQFF.

The rearrangement links TRBV7-2 to TRBJ2-5; the D is unclear. Between the trimmed V and J ends, which lost 5 bases and 4 bases, there was a span of 11 bases. CDR1 is SGHTA, CDR2 FQGNSA, per germline. The CDR3 contains 13 residues. The DNA of the CDR3 is TGTGCCAGCAGCGTCGACTTGGTAGAGACCCAGTACTTC. This encodes CASSVDLVETQYF.